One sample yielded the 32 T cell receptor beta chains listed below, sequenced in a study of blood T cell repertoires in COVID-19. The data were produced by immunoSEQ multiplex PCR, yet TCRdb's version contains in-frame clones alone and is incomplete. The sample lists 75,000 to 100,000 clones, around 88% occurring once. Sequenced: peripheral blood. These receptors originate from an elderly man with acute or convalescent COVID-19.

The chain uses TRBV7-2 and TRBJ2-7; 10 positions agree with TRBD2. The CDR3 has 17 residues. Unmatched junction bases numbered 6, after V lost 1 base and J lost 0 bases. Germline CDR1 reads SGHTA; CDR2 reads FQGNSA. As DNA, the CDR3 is TGTGCCAGCAGCTTAGGACTAGCGGGTAATCCCTCCTACGAGCAGTACTTC. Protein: CASSLGLAGNPSYEQYF.

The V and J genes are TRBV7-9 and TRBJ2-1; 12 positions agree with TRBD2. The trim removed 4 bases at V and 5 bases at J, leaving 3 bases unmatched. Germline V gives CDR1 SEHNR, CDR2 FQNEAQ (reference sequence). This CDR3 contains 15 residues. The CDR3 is CASSSTSGSHNEQFF. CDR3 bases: TGTGCCAGCAGCTCGACTAGCGGGAGCCACAATGAGCAGTTCTTC.

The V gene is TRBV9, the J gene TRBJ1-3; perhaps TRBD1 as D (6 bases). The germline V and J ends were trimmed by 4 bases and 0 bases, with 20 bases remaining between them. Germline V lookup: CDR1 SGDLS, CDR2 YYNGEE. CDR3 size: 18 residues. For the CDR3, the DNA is TGTGCCAGCAGCCCCCGTTCCTGGACAGAGAACTCTGGAAACACCATATATTTT. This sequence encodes CASSPRSWTENSGNTIYF.

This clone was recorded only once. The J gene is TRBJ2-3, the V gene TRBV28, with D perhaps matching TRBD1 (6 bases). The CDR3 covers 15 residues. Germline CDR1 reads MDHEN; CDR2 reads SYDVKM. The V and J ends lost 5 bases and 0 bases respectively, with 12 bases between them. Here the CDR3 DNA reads TGTGCCAGCAGTCCCCCGGGACACAGCACAGATACGCAGTATTTT. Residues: CASSPPGHSTDTQYF.

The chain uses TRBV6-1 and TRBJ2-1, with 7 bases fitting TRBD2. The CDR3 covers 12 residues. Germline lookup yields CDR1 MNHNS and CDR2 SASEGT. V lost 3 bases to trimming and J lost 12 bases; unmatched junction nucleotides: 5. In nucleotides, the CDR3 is TGTGCCAGCAGTGACCCAACGGGAGGGCAGTTCTTC. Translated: CASSDPTGGQFF.

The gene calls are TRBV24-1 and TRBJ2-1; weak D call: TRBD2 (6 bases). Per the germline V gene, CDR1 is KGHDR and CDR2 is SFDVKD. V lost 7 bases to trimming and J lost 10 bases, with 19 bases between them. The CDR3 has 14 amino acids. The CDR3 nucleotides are TGTGCCACCAGGGGCCCGGGAGTGAATCGGGAGCAGTTCTTC. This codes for CATRGPGVNREQFF.

CDR3 sequence (DNA): TGTGCCAGCAGTAAGGCGACAGGGGGCACTGAAGCTTTCTTT. Its protein is CASSKATGGTEAFF. The chain links TRBV6-2 or TRBV6-3 to TRBJ1-1; 9 bases are shared with TRBD1. The V segment lost 5 bases and the J segment 4 bases; nucleotides outside the gene matches: 5. The CDR3 length is 14 residues. Germline V gene data show CDR1 as MNHEY and CDR2 as SVGEGT.

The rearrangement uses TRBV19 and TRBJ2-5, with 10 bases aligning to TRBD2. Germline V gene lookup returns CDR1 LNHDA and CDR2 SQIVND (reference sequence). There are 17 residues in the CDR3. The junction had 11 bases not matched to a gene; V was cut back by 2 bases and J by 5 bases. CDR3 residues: CASSIPGSGRARETQYF. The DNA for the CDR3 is TGTGCCAGTAGTATACCCGGCAGCGGGAGGGCGAGGGAGACCCAGTACTTC. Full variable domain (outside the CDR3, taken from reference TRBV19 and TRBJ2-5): DGGITQSPKYLFRKEGQNVTLSCEQNLNHDAMYWYRQDPGQGLRLIYYSQIVNDFQKGDIAEGYSVSREKKESFPLTVTSAQKNPTAFYLCASSIPGSGRARETQYFGPGTRLLVL.

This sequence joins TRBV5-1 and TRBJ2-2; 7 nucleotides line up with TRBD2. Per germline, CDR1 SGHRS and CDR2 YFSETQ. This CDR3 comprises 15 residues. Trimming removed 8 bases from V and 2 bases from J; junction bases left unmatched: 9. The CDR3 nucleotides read TGCGCCAGTACCCCGGGGGGTTTTAACACCGGGGAGCTGTTTTTT. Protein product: CASTPGGFNTGELFF.

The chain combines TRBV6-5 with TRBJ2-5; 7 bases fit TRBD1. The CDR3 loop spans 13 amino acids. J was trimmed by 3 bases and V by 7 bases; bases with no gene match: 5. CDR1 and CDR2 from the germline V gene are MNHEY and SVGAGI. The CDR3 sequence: CASIFQGEETQYF. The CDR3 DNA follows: TGTGCCAGCATTTTTCAGGGGGAAGAGACCCAGTACTTC.

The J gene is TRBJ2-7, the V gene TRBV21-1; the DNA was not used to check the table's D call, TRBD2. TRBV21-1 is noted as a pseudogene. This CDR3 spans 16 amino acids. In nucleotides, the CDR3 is TGTGCCAGCAGCAAAGTTCGGGACTGCTACTCCTACGAGCAGTACTTC. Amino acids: CASSKVRDCYSYEQYF.

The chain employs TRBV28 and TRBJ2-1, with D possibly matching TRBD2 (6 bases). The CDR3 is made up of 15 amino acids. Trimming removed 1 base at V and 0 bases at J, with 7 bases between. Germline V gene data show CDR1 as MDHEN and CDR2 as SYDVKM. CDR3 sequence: CASSLSGSSYNEQFF. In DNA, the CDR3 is TGTGCCAGCAGTTTATCCGGGAGCTCCTACAATGAGCAGTTCTTC.

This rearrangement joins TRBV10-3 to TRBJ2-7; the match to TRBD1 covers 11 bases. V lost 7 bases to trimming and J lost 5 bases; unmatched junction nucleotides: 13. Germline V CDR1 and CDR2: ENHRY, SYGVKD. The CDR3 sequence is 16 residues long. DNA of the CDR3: TGTGCCATCACCCCAAGCCCGGGACAGGGGGTGGACGAGCAGTACTTC. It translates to CAITPSPGQGVDEQYF.

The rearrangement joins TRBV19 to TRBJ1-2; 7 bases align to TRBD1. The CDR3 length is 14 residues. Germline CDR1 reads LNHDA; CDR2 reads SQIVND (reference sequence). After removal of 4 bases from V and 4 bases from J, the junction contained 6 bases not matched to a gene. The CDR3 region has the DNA TGTGCCAGTAGTAGCACGACAGGGATCTATGGCTACACCTTC. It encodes CASSSTTGIYGYTF.

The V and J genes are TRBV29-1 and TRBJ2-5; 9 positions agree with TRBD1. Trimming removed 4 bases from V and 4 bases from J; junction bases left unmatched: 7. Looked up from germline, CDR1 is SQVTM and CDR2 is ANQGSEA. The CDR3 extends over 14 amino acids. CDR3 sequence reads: CSVGQGGPRETQYF. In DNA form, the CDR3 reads TGCAGCGTTGGACAGGGGGGGCCGAGAGAGACCCAGTACTTC.

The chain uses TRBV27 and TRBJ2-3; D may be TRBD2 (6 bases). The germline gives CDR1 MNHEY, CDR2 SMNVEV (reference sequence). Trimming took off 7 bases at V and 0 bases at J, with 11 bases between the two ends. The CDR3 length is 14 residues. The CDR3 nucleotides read TGTGCCAGCAAGCTAGCGTCTAGCACAGATACGCAGTATTTT. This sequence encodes CASKLASSTDTQYF.

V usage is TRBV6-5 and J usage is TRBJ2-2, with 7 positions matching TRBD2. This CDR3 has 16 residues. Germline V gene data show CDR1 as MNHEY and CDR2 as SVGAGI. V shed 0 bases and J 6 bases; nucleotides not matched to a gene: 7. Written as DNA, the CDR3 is TGTGCCAGCAGTTACTCGGGAGGGTTGGGGGCCGGGGAGCTGTTTTTT. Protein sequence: CASSYSGGLGAGELFF.

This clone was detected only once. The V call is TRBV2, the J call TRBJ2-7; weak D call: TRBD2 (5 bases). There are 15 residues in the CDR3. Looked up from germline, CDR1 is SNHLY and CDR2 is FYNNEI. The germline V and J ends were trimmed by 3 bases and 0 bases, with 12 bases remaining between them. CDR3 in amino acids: CASSDYGVSSYEQYF. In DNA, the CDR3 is TGTGCCAGCAGTGATTACGGGGTAAGCTCCTACGAGCAGTACTTC.

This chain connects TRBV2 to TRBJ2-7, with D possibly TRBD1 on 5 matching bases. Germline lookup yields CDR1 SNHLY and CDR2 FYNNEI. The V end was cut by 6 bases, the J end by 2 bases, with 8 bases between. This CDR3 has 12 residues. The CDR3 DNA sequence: TGTGCCAGCAGCGACAGCCCCTACGAGCAGTACTTC. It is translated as CASSDSPYEQYF.

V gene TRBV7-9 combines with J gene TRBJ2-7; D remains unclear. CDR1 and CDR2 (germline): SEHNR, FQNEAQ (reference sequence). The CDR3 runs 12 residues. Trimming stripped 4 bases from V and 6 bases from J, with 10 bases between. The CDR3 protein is CASSYGLGEQYF. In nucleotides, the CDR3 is TGTGCCAGCAGCTACGGTCTCGGCGAGCAGTACTTC. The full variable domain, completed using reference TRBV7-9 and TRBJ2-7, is DTGVSQNPRHKITKRGQNVTFRCDPISEHNRLYWYRQTLGQGPEFLTYFQNEAQLEKSRLLSDRFSAERPKGSFSTLEIQRTEQGDSAMYLCASSYGLGEQYFGPGTRLTVT.

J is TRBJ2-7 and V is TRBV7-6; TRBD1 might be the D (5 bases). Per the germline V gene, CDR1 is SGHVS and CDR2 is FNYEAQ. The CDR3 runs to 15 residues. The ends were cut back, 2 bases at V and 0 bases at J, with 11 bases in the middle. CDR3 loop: CASSLSAGPSYEQYF. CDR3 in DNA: TGTGCCAGCAGCTTATCTGCAGGGCCCTCCTACGAGCAGTACTTC.

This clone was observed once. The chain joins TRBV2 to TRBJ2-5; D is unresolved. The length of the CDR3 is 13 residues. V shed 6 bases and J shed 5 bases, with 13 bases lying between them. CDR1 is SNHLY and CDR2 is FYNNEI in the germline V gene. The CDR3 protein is CASSPSRIETQYF. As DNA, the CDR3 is TGTGCCAGCAGCCCCTCTAGGATCGAGACCCAGTACTTC.

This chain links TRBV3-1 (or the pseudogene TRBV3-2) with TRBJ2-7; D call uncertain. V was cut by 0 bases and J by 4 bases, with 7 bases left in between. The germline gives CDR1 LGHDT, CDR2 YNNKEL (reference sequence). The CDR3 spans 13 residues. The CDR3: CASSQDGRYEQYF. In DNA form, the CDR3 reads TGTGCCAGCAGCCAAGATGGTCGGTACGAGCAGTACTTC.

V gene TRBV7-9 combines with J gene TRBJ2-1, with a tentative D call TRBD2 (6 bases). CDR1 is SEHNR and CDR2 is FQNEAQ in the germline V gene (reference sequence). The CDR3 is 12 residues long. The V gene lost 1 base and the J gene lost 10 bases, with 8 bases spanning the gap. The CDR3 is CASSLVAAEQFF. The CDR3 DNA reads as TGTGCCAGCAGCTTAGTAGCGGCGGAGCAGTTCTTC.

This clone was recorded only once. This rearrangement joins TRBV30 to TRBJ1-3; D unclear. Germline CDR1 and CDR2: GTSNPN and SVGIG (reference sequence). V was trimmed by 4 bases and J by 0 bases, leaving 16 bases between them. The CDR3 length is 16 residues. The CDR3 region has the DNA TGTGCCTGGAACCTCAACCGGCACAGCTCTGGAAACACCATATATTTT. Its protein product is CAWNLNRHSSGNTIYF.

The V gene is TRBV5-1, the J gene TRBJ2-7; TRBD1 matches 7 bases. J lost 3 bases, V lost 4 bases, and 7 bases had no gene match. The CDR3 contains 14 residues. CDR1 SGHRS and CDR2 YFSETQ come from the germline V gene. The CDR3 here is CASSLGRDSYEQYF. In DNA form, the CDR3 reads TGCGCCAGCAGCCTAGGCAGGGACAGCTACGAGCAGTACTTC.

This chain's CDR3 is CASSPASLAYEQYF. In DNA form, the CDR3 reads TGTGCCAGCAGCCCCGCGTCGTTAGCCTACGAGCAGTACTTC. The chain recombines TRBV7-2 with TRBJ2-7; no clear D gene. CDR1 is SGHTA and CDR2 is FQGNSA in the germline V gene. This CDR3 contains 14 residues. The V gene lost 5 bases and the J gene lost 2 bases, with 13 bases spanning the gap.

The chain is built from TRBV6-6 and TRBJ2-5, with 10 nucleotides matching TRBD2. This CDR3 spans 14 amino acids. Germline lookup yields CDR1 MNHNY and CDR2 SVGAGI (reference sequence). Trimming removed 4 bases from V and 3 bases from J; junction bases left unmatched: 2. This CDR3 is CASSSGTSEETQYF. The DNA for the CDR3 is TGTGCCAGCAGTTCCGGGACTAGCGAAGAGACCCAGTACTTC.

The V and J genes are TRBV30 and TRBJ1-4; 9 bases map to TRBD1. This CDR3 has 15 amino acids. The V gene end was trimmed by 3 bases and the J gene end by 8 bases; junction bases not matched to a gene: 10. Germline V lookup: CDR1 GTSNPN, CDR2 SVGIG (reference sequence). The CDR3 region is CAWSNTGTGREKLFF. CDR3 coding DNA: TGTGCCTGGAGCAACACCGGGACAGGGCGCGAAAAACTGTTTTTT.

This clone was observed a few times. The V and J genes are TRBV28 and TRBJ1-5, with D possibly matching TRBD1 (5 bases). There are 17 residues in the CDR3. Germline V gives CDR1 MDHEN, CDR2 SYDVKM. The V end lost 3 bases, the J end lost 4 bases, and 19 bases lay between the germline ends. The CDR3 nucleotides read TGTGCCAGCAGTTTCGATAGGGGAGGGTTGGAGAATCAGCCCCAGCATTTT. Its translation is CASSFDRGGLENQPQHF.

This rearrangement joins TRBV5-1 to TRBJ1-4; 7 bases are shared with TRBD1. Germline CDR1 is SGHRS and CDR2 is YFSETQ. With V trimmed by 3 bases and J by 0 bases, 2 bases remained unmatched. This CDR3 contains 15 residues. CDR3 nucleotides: TGCGCCAGCAGCTCGACAGGGACAACTAATGAAAAACTGTTTTTT. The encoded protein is CASSSTGTTNEKLFF.

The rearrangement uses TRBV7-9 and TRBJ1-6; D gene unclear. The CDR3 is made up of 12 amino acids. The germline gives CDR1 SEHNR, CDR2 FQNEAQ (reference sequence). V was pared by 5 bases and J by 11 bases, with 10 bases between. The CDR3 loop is CASSLNQAPLHF. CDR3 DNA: TGTGCCAGCAGCCTCAACCAGGCACCCCTCCACTTT.